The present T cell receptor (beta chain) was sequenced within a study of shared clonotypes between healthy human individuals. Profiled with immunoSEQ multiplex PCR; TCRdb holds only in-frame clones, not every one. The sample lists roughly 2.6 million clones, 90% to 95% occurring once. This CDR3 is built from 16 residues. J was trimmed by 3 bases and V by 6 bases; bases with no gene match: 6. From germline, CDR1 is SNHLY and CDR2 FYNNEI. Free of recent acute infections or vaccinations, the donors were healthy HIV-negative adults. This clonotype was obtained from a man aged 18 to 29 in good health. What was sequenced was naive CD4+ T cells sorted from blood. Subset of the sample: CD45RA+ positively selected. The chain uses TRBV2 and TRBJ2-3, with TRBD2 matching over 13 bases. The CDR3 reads CASRVGLAGATDTQYF. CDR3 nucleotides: TGTGCCAGCAGGGTAGGACTAGCGGGAGCAACAGATACGCAGTATTTT.